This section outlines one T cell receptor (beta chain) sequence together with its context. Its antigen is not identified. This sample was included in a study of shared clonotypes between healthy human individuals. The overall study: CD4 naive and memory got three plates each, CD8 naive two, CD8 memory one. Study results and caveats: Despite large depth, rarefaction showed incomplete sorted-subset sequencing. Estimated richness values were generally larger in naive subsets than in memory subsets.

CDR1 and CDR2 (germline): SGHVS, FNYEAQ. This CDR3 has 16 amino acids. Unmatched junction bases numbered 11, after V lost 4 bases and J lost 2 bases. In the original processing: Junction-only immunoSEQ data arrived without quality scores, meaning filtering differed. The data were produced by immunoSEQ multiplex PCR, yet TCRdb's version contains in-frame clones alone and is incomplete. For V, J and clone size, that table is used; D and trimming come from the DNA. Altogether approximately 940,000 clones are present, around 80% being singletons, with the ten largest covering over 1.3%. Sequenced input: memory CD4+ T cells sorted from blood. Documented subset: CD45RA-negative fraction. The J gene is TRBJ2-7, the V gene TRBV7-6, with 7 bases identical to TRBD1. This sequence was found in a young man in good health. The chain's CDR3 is CASSSQGVRTPYEQYF. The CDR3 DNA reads TGTGCCAGCAGCTCCCAGGGGGTTCGAACCCCCTACGAGCAGTACTTC.